Each of the 31 T cell receptor beta chains below was sequenced from the same sample in a study of blood T cell repertoires in COVID-19. Produced via immunoSEQ multiplex PCR; TCRdb's table is partial and in-frame only. The table records about 280,000 clones, 88% of them present only once. Material: peripheral blood. The receptor source for this set is a man aged 18 to 30 with active or convalescent COVID-19.

The sample holds a few counts of this clone. V usage is TRBV27 and J usage is TRBJ2-2; 10 nucleotides match TRBD1. The CDR3 is made up of 15 amino acids. Per the germline V gene, CDR1 is MNHEY and CDR2 is SMNVEV (reference sequence). The ends lost 8 bases at V and 4 bases at J; junction bases unmatched: 7. CDR3 amino acids: CASGMTGGLTGELFF. The CDR3 DNA reads TGTGCCAGCGGTATGACAGGGGGCCTCACCGGGGAGCTGTTTTTT.

The chain combines TRBV7-8 with TRBJ2-1, with 12 nucleotides matching TRBD2. The CDR3 contains 18 residues. CDR1 is SGHVS, CDR2 FQNEAQ, per germline. J lost 3 bases, V lost 3 bases, and 9 bases had no gene match. DNA for the CDR3: TGTGCCAGCAGCTTTCTTCGACTAGCGGGGGCGAACTACAATGAGCAGTTCTTC. Amino acids: CASSFLRLAGANYNEQFF. Drawing the rest from reference TRBV7-8 and TRBJ2-1, the complete variable domain is GAGVSQSPRYKVAKRGQDVALRCDPISGHVSLFWYQQALGQGPEFLTYFQNEAQLDKSGLPSDRFFAERPEGSVSTLKIQRTQQEDSAVYLCASSFLRLAGANYNEQFFGPGTRLTVL.

The rearrangement joins TRBV20-1 to TRBJ2-3, with 8 positions matching TRBD2. Trimming cost V 3 bases and J 10 bases; bases outside gene matches: 12. The CDR3 runs 14 residues. The germline gives CDR1 DFQATT, CDR2 SNEGSKA (reference sequence). CDR3 sequence (DNA): TGCAGTGCTAGTGGCCTAGCGGGTTCTCAGGCGCAGTATTTT. Residues: CSASGLAGSQAQYF.

The rearrangement joins TRBV5-4 to TRBJ2-2, with TRBD2 matching 8 bases. The CDR3 has 15 amino acids. The J segment lost 3 bases and the V segment lost 3 bases, leaving 4 bases of the junction unmatched. CDR1 SGHNT and CDR2 YYREEE come from the germline V gene (reference sequence). In nucleotides, the CDR3 is TGTGCCAGCAGCTCCGGGACTAGTCACACCGGGGAGCTGTTTTTT. It encodes CASSSGTSHTGELFF.

The V gene is TRBV9, the J gene TRBJ2-3, with 11 bases lining up with TRBD2. This CDR3 has 16 amino acids. Germline V CDR1 and CDR2: SGDLS, YYNGEE. With 0 bases clipped from V and 5 bases from J, the junction kept 5 bases outside the gene matches. This CDR3 reads CASSVAVAGGLDTQYF. Here the CDR3 DNA reads TGTGCCAGCAGCGTAGCGGTAGCGGGGGGGTTAGATACGCAGTATTTT.

The chain has TRBV7-2 and TRBJ1-1; a weak D match, TRBD1 (5 bases). The V and J ends lost 2 bases and 5 bases respectively, with 12 bases between them. Germline CDR1 reads SGHTA; CDR2 reads FQGNSA. The CDR3 contains 14 residues. CDR3 in amino acids: CASSLNSGGTEAFF. The CDR3 region has the DNA TGTGCCAGCAGCTTAAACTCCGGGGGTACTGAAGCTTTCTTT.

This clone was observed a single time. The V call is TRBV11-2, the J call TRBJ2-1; D remains unclear. The V gene's germline CDR1 is SGHAT and CDR2 FQNNGV. The CDR3 contains 14 residues. Trimming pared 2 bases from V and 7 bases from J, leaving 12 bases between. Here the CDR3 DNA reads TGTGCCAGCAGCTTACTGACGCACAGAAATGAGCAGTTCTTC. This sequence encodes CASSLLTHRNEQFF.

Of note for this clone: Other DNA sequences within the sample encode an identical CDR3. This chain uses TRBV4-1 with TRBJ1-3; D is unresolved. Trimming removed 0 bases at V and 0 bases at J, with 6 bases between. The CDR3 runs 15 residues. CDR1 and CDR2 from the germline V gene are MGHRA and YSYEKL. The CDR3 here is CASSQDRGSGNTIYF. The CDR3 bases are TGCGCCAGCAGCCAAGATCGCGGCTCTGGAAACACCATATATTTT.

The V and J genes are TRBV9 and TRBJ2-5; 8 bases fit TRBD1. J was trimmed by 5 bases and V by 2 bases; bases with no gene match: 17. CDR1 and CDR2 from the germline V gene are SGDLS and YYNGEE. The CDR3 is 18 residues long. The CDR3 sequence is CASSVPQGANRTEETQYF. The DNA for the CDR3 is TGTGCCAGCAGCGTCCCCCAGGGGGCAAATCGGACGGAGGAGACCCAGTACTTC.

The rearrangement links TRBV12-3 or TRBV12-4 to TRBJ2-7; TRBD1 might be the D (5 bases). Deletions cut 7 bases from V and 6 bases from J, with 16 bases between. The CDR3 length is 13 residues. CDR3 sequence reads: CASNQDNSGEQYF. The CDR3 DNA is TGTGCCAGCAACCAGGACAACTCTGGCGAGCAGTACTTC.

This clone was observed once. This chain uses TRBV6-5 with TRBJ2-2, with D possibly TRBD2 on 6 matching bases. The CDR3 extends over 15 amino acids. V was shortened by 5 bases and J by 3 bases, with 13 bases between the two germline ends. Germline CDR1 is MNHEY and CDR2 is SVGAGI. CDR3 sequence: CASSSLGEDTGELFF. The CDR3 DNA follows: TGTGCCAGCAGTAGCCTCGGGGAGGACACCGGGGAGCTGTTTTTT.

The chain couples TRBV7-9 to TRBJ2-5, with a tentative D call TRBD2 (6 bases). Trimming took 4 bases from V and 4 from J, leaving 7 bases between them. Germline CDR1 is SEHNR and CDR2 is FQNEAQ (reference sequence). The CDR3 covers 12 residues. For the CDR3, the DNA is TGTGCCAGCAGCTACGGGGGAGAGACCCAGTACTTC. This gives the protein CASSYGGETQYF.

This clone is a singleton in its sample. The gene calls are TRBV2 and TRBJ2-1, with 9 bases fitting TRBD1. The CDR3 runs to 15 residues. The J segment lost 6 bases and the V segment lost 6 bases, leaving 9 bases of the junction unmatched. Germline assignment: CDR1 SNHLY and CDR2 FYNNEI. The chain's CDR3 is CASSRPGTGSNEQFF. The CDR3 bases are TGTGCCAGCAGCCGTCCCGGGACAGGGAGCAATGAGCAGTTCTTC.

The chain recombines TRBV7-8 with TRBJ1-2; TRBD1 is a possible D gene (5 bases). V gave up 6 bases and J gave up 6 bases, with 20 bases separating them. The CDR3 contains 15 residues. Germline loops: CDR1 SGHVS, CDR2 FQNEAQ. CDR3 coding DNA: TGTGCCAGCAGACCAGCCCCGACAGCTCGCGATGGCTACACCTTC. Translating it yields CASRPAPTARDGYTF.

The chain carries TRBV4-1 and TRBJ2-3; D gene uncertain. Trimming cost V 3 bases and J 5 bases, with 15 bases left between them. Germline CDR1 reads MGHRA; CDR2 reads YSYEKL. The CDR3 totals 15 residues. For the CDR3, the DNA is TGCGCCAGCAGCCAGAATGATTTAGGCGGAGATACGCAGTATTTT. This translates into CASSQNDLGGDTQYF.

The genes are TRBV3-1 (or the pseudogene TRBV3-2) and TRBJ2-7, with D possibly TRBD2 on 6 matching bases. With 0 bases removed from V and 0 bases from J, the gap between germline ends came to 24 bases. The germline V gene encodes CDR1 LGHDT and CDR2 YNNKEL (reference sequence). This CDR3 contains 20 residues. CDR3 bases: TGTGCCAGCAGCCAAGACCCCTTGCCCTTCAGCGGGTCTTGCTCCTACGAGCAGTACTTC. It codes for CASSQDPLPFSGSCSYEQYF.

This chain uses TRBV5-4 with TRBJ2-2; 7 bases align to TRBD1. The CDR3 is 15 residues long. Trimming took 7 bases from V and 0 from J; bases not matched to a gene: 6. From germline, CDR1 is SGHNT and CDR2 YYREEE (reference sequence). CDR3 coding DNA: TGTGCCAGCGGCCCGGGACAGACGAACACCGGGGAGCTGTTTTTT. Protein sequence: CASGPGQTNTGELFF.

The chain employs TRBV6-2 or TRBV6-3 and TRBJ2-7, with TRBD1 matching over 11 bases. CDR1 and CDR2 from the germline V gene are MNHEY and SVGEGT. The CDR3 totals 19 residues. J lost 5 bases, V lost 2 bases, and 17 bases had no gene match. The CDR3: CASSYLPRDRGAYVDEQYF. DNA for the CDR3: TGTGCCAGCAGTTACCTCCCCCGGGACAGGGGGGCATATGTTGACGAGCAGTACTTC.

The gene calls are TRBV5-5 and TRBJ2-7; D may be TRBD2 (5 bases). The germline gives CDR1 SGHKS, CDR2 YYEKEE (reference sequence). This CDR3 is 14 amino acids long. Trimming removed 0 bases at V and 4 bases at J, with 11 bases between. The CDR3 loop is CASSLGGLKYEQYF. CDR3 in DNA: TGTGCCAGCAGCTTGGGCGGGTTAAAGTACGAGCAGTACTTC.

The chain couples TRBV5-5 to TRBJ1-6; D ambiguous. V was pared by 0 bases and J by 9 bases, with 19 bases between. The CDR3 runs to 17 residues. CDR1 is SGHKS, CDR2 YYEKEE, per germline (reference sequence). This CDR3 is CASSLAFGPMMRSPLHF. Written as DNA, the CDR3 is TGTGCCAGCAGCTTGGCCTTTGGGCCGATGATGCGTTCACCCCTCCACTTT.

This chain links TRBV6-5 with TRBJ1-1; a possible D gene is TRBD1 (5 bases). The V end was cut by 6 bases, the J end by 4 bases, with 15 bases between. CDR1 is MNHEY, CDR2 SVGAGI, per germline. The CDR3 contains 14 residues. The CDR3 sequence: CASSDPDGGTEAFF. CDR3 nucleotide sequence: TGTGCCAGCAGCGACCCCGACGGGGGCACTGAAGCTTTCTTT.

This clone was seen just once. This chain joins TRBV9 and TRBJ2-1; 7 nucleotides line up with TRBD2. Germline CDR1 and CDR2: SGDLS and YYNGEE. V lost 4 bases, J lost 2 bases, and 9 bases stayed unmatched. This CDR3 is 16 amino acids long. This CDR3 is CASSLLPGGAYNEQFF. DNA of the CDR3: TGTGCCAGCAGCCTCCTCCCGGGGGGAGCCTACAATGAGCAGTTCTTC.

The chain is built from TRBV6-2 or TRBV6-3 and TRBJ1-5; no clear D. V was clipped by 0 bases and J by 0 bases, with 9 bases between them. Germline V gene sequence: CDR1 MNHEY, CDR2 SVGEGT. The CDR3 has 16 amino acids. The CDR3 sequence: CASSYSRPGSNQPQHF. The CDR3 DNA sequence: TGTGCCAGCAGTTACTCTCGACCGGGTAGCAATCAGCCCCAGCATTTT.

The chain is built from TRBV10-3 and TRBJ1-6; D gene ambiguous. This CDR3 is built from 17 residues. V was cut by 11 bases and J by 0 bases, with 20 bases left in between. Germline V gene sequence: CDR1 ENHRY, CDR2 SYGVKD. CDR3 in amino acids: CASQPGVLSSYNSPLHF. In DNA, the CDR3 is TGTGCCTCCCAACCGGGAGTACTGAGCTCCTATAATTCACCCCTCCACTTT.

The chain is built from TRBV5-1 and TRBJ1-2; 10 bases fit TRBD1. After removal of 4 bases from V and 7 bases from J, the junction contained 7 bases not matched to a gene. CDR3 length: 14 amino acids. The germline CDR1 and CDR2 sequences are SGHRS and YFSETQ. Here the CDR3 DNA reads TGCGCCAGCAGCCAAACCGGGACAGGGGTTGGCTACACCTTC. It is translated as CASSQTGTGVGYTF.

This chain joins TRBV7-9 and TRBJ1-2; perhaps TRBD1 as D (5 bases). Trimming shortened V by 5 bases and J by 2 bases, and 12 bases separated the two germline ends. This CDR3 spans 14 amino acids. Per the germline V gene, CDR1 is SEHNR and CDR2 is FQNEAQ (reference sequence). CDR3 loop: CASSPGLGNYGYTF. As DNA, the CDR3 is TGTGCCAGCAGCCCAGGGCTGGGGAACTATGGCTACACCTTC.

This sequence joins TRBV3-1 (or the pseudogene TRBV3-2) and TRBJ2-7; 7 bases are shared with TRBD1. The CDR3 is 17 residues long. Looked up from germline, CDR1 is LGHDT and CDR2 is YNNKEL (reference sequence). The V segment lost 0 bases and the J segment 3 bases; nucleotides outside the gene matches: 11. For the CDR3, the DNA is TGTGCCAGCAGCCAAGATGTTGTGACAGGGATCCTCTACGAGCAGTACTTC. Translation gives CASSQDVVTGILYEQYF.

This clone has only one observation. The chain employs TRBV2 and TRBJ2-7; 8 bases align to TRBD2. The germline V gene has CDR1 SNHLY and CDR2 FYNNEI. The ends lost 3 bases at V and 1 base at J; junction bases unmatched: 8. This CDR3 spans 16 amino acids. CDR3 sequence (DNA): TGTGCCAGCAGTGATAGAACTAGCGGCACTTCCTACGAGCAGTACTTC. This sequence encodes CASSDRTSGTSYEQYF.

The chain carries TRBV3-1 (or the pseudogene TRBV3-2) and TRBJ1-2, with unresolved D. Germline CDR1 reads LGHDT; CDR2 reads YNNKEL (reference sequence). The CDR3 runs 18 residues. V was clipped by 0 bases and J by 2 bases, with 19 bases between them. As DNA, the CDR3 is TGTGCCAGCAGCCAAGAGAGGAGAACCTCAGATCCCAACTATGGCTACACCTTC. It yields the protein CASSQERRTSDPNYGYTF.

This clone appeared a few times. The V gene is TRBV3-1 (or the pseudogene TRBV3-2), the J gene TRBJ2-3, with 9 bases aligning to TRBD2. The CDR3 is 18 amino acids. Germline CDR1 and CDR2: LGHDT and YNNKEL (reference sequence). V was pared by 0 bases and J by 2 bases, with 9 bases of the junction left unmatched. The CDR3 bases are TGTGCCAGCAGCCAAGATTTGCGGGGGGGCCCTGCCACAGATACGCAGTATTTT. This translates into CASSQDLRGGPATDTQYF.

The V call is TRBV2, the J call TRBJ1-1, with D possibly TRBD1 on 5 matching bases. CDR3 length: 17 residues. Germline loops: CDR1 SNHLY, CDR2 FYNNEI. Between the trimmed V and J ends, which lost 4 bases and 3 bases, there was a span of 21 bases. For the CDR3, the DNA is TGTGCCAGCAGTGTCGCCCTGAGACAGTTAAAGGACACTGAAGCTTTCTTT. This encodes CASSVALRQLKDTEAFF.